Reported below is one T cell receptor (beta chain). Its antigen is not yet known. Per-base qualities were not stored, and no clone one base away is much larger. The data originate from a study of blood T cell repertoires in COVID-19 (dated by TCRdb to the early 2020s). Regarding the study in general: Samples from collaborators originated in the United States, Italy and Spain and spanned both the acute and convalescent phases of COVID-19. Subjects who had been exposed to COVID-19, were actively infected with it, or had recovered from it provided the deeply sampled blood TCRbeta repertoires that made up the dataset. The repertoires were made available in a free public database intended to serve as a resource for research on the immune response to SARS-CoV-2. HLA class I and class II types, where available, came from metadata supplied by the sample provider rather than from assay-based typing. Samples were obtained from the ongoing ImmuneRACE study (first 160 participants) and from 950 to 1,500 subjects provided by 6 global collaborators. The prospective study material was composed of cDNA or gDNA derived from T cells, B-cell-depleted T cells, or PBMCs. The sample metadata nearly always contained a de-identified subject ID, COVID-19 status, age in years and sex.

TCRbeta CDR3 regions were amplified from genomic DNA using the immunoSEQ Assay, a bias-controlled multiplex PCR. The authors' pipeline ran thus. Within the assay, amplification of reference gene primers was used to estimate how many nucleated cells each sample contained. Sequence reads were collapsed and filtered to measure the absolute abundance of every unique TCRbeta CDR3 rearrangement. Productive Simpson clonality was computed per sample as the square root of Simpson's diversity index over productive rearrangements. TCRdb provides this immuneACCESS table in a form limited to in-frame rearrangements. Some clones are lacking; in checked studies, under half of them reflect an unresolved V gene, and why the rest are absent is not known. V and J calls plus clone size are reproduced from that table; the DNA served to infer D and trimming. This sample has 150,000 to 200,000 clones in its table, and 60% to 80% of those were observed once. The top ten hold roughly 17% of the sample.

The CDR3 goes from the cysteine to the phenylalanine over 15 residues. Left in the record is the CDR3 DNA by itself, 45 bases read in frame from the first base. A distance of 18 bases separates the germline ends of V and J, which lose 4 bases and 5 bases respectively. Taken from the germline V gene, the CDR1 and CDR2 loops are SGHRS and YFSETQ. Whole blood was collected in K2EDTA tubes by collaborating institutions according to the institutions' own protocols. Collaborator samples were shipped for TCRbeta analysis as frozen whole blood, isolated PBMCs, or DNA extracted from either sample type. The investigation overall reported the following: Clinical and demographic metadata were provided uncurated, with the amount varying by source and participant.

Source material: peripheral blood. The chain employs TRBV5-1 and TRBJ1-1; the D segment could be TRBD1, given 5 matching bases. The sequence was collected from a man in his fifties or sixties with active or convalescent COVID-19. Here is the DNA: TGCGCCAGCAGCCGCGGGACTCTAGAGGGGACTGAAGCTTTCTTT. The encoded protein is CASSRGTLEGTEAFF.